What follows are 21 T cell receptor beta chains derived from one specimen sequenced in a study of T cells in Graves' hyperthyroidism and ophthalmopathy. RNA transcripts were the template for amplifying TCR beta CDR3 regions. RT-PCR in the first round (using the HTBI primer set) targeted the TCR CDR3. TCRdb called the multiplex PCR reads again in MiXCR, with one record for every CDR3 protein. The sample consists of about 420,000 distinct CDR3 sequences, approximately 14% of them appearing once. Sequencing was performed on blood. These receptors all come from a woman younger than 35 with Graves' hyperthyroidism.

In its sample, this clonotype was seen many times. V and J are TRBV2 and TRBJ2-7; D gene unclear. Trimming stripped 1 base from V and 6 bases from J, with 10 bases between. CDR3 length: 13 amino acids. Germline CDR1 SNHLY, CDR2 FYNNEI. In DNA, the CDR3 is TGTGCCAGCAGTGAAGAGGCTTGGGGCGAGCAGTACTTC. Its protein is CASSEEAWGEQYF.

This clonotype was counted a few times. The rearrangement joins TRBV4-3 to TRBJ2-1; unclear D gene. Germline V gene data show CDR1 as LGHNA and CDR2 as YSLEER. CDR3 length: 15 residues. V lost 1 base and J lost 2, with 9 bases in between. The CDR3 nucleotides read TGCGCCAGCAGCCAAGTCCCGAGTGCCTACAATGAGCAGTTCTTC. Amino acids: CASSQVPSAYNEQFF.

In the case of this clonotype: One base away lies a much larger clone, so this may be a sequencing read error. The chain is built from TRBV6-5 and TRBJ2-2; D might be TRBD1 (5 bases). CDR3 size: 16 residues. Germline values: CDR1 MNHEY, CDR2 SVGAGI. Trimming took 4 bases from V and 0 from J, leaving 12 bases between them. The DNA for the CDR3 is TGTGCCAGCAGTTGCTCTCAGGGCTCGAACACCGGGGAGCTGTTTTTT. It yields the protein CASSCSQGSNTGELFF.

At least ten counts were recorded for this clonotype. The chain uses TRBV20-1 and TRBJ2-1; TRBD1 is a possible D gene (5 bases). Per the germline V gene, CDR1 is DFQATT and CDR2 is SNEGSKA (reference sequence). Trimming stripped 1 base from V and 3 bases from J, with 19 bases between. The CDR3 extends over 17 amino acids. CDR3 sequence: CSARARLDSLRYNEQFF. CDR3 nucleotide sequence: TGCAGTGCTAGAGCCCGCCTAGACAGCTTACGCTACAATGAGCAGTTCTTC.

This clonotype appeared many times. V and J are TRBV10-1 and TRBJ2-5, with TRBD1 matching 12 bases. This CDR3 is built from 16 residues. Trimming took 6 bases from V and 4 from J; bases not matched to a gene: 9. Germline CDR1 WNHNN, CDR2 SYGVQD (reference sequence). CDR3 loop: CASSRTGTGGSETQYF. In DNA form, the CDR3 reads TGCGCCAGCAGCAGGACCGGGACAGGGGGCTCAGAGACCCAGTACTTC.

This rearrangement joins TRBV24-1 to TRBJ2-1; 13 bases line up with TRBD2. This CDR3 has 18 amino acids. V lost 4 bases, J lost 6 bases, and 11 bases stayed unmatched. Germline V gene lookup returns CDR1 KGHDR and CDR2 SFDVKD. As DNA, the CDR3 is TGTGCCACCAGTGAGGGACTAGCGGGAAGAGGCCCAGCCAATGAGCAGTTCTTC. Translated: CATSEGLAGRGPANEQFF.

This clonotype was recorded a few times. The chain couples TRBV6-2 or TRBV6-3 to TRBJ2-1; a weak D match, TRBD2 (6 bases). V was shortened by 5 bases and J by 4 bases, with 12 bases between the two germline ends. CDR1 is MNHEY and CDR2 is SVGEGT in the germline V gene. CDR3 length: 14 amino acids. The CDR3 is CASSVPSEYNEQFF. For the CDR3, the DNA is TGTGCCAGCAGTGTACCTAGCGAATACAATGAGCAGTTCTTC.

This clonotype was seen at least ten times. The genes are TRBV6-1 and TRBJ1-2; D might be TRBD1 (6 bases). CDR1 and CDR2 from the germline V gene are MNHNS and SASEGT. Trimming left V 5 bases short and J 7 bases short, with 23 bases between. This CDR3 spans 16 amino acids. The CDR3 DNA reads TGTGCCAGCAGTCCACCGGCTCGCGGGGGCAAGATTGGCTACACCTTC. It is translated as CASSPPARGGKIGYTF.

The chain links TRBV12-3 or TRBV12-4 to TRBJ2-5, with D perhaps matching TRBD1 (6 bases). This CDR3 is 14 amino acids long. V lost 1 base and J lost 4, with 10 bases in between. The CDR3 sequence is CASSLGLGGETQYF. DNA of the CDR3: TGTGCCAGCAGTTTAGGTCTAGGGGGAGAGACCCAGTACTTC.

This clonotype was detected only a few times. Written as DNA, the CDR3 is TGTGCCAGCAGCGTCACAGGGGGCCTCTATAATTCACCCCTCCACTTT. Amino acid sequence: CASSVTGGLYNSPLHF. The rearrangement links TRBV9 to TRBJ1-6, with 9 bases matching TRBD1. The CDR3 runs 16 residues. Germline V gene lookup returns CDR1 SGDLS and CDR2 YYNGEE. V gave up 2 bases and J gave up 3 bases; unmatched junction bases: 3.

There are many counts of this clonotype. The chain carries TRBV2 and TRBJ1-4; D might be TRBD1 (5 bases). Trimming stripped 7 bases from V and 1 base from J, with 10 bases between. The germline V gene has CDR1 SNHLY and CDR2 FYNNEI. This CDR3 has 14 residues. The chain's CDR3 is CASTGEVTNEKLFF. As DNA, the CDR3 is TGTGCCAGCACGGGGGAAGTAACTAATGAAAAACTGTTTTTT. The complete variable domain, with remaining parts taken from reference TRBV2 and TRBJ1-4, reads EPEVTQTPSHQVTQMGQEVILRCVPISNHLYFYWYRQILGQKVEFLVSFYNNEISEKSEIFDDQFSVERPDGSNFTLKIRSTKLEDSAMYFCASTGEVTNEKLFFGSGTQLSVL.

This clonotype has just a few counts. The rearrangement uses TRBV6-9 and TRBJ1-2; TRBD1 matches 7 bases. The CDR3 consists of 15 residues. Unmatched junction bases numbered 7, after V lost 3 bases and J lost 3 bases. CDR1 MNHGY and CDR2 SVAAGI come from the germline V gene. The CDR3 reads CASSYTGQNYYGYTF. CDR3 nucleotide sequence: TGTGCCAGCAGTTACACGGGACAGAACTACTATGGCTACACCTTC.

The chain has TRBV12-3 or TRBV12-4 and TRBJ2-1; 7 bases line up with TRBD2. The V and J ends lost 5 bases and 10 bases, in that order; junction bases with no gene match: 8. This CDR3 is 13 amino acids long. The CDR3 spells CASSGLDGGEQFF. DNA for the CDR3: TGTGCCAGCAGTGGACTAGACGGCGGGGAGCAGTTCTTC.

This clonotype was counted at least ten times. The rearrangement links TRBV3-1 to TRBJ1-2; D is possibly TRBD1 (5 bases). The CDR3 is made up of 14 amino acids. CDR1 is LGHDT and CDR2 is YNNKEL in the germline V gene (reference sequence). V was cut by 7 bases and J by 2 bases, with 14 bases left in between. The CDR3 DNA reads as TGTGCCAGCACAGGAGACAGCTCCAACTATGGCTACACCTTC. Protein sequence: CASTGDSSNYGYTF.

This clonotype was recorded at least ten times. The DNA of the CDR3 is TGTGCCAGCAGCCTATTCTCCTACAATGAGCAGTTCTTC. This encodes CASSLFSYNEQFF. V is TRBV3-1 and J is TRBJ2-1, with no clear D. The CDR3 is 13 residues long. Trimming shortened V by 4 bases and J by 0 bases, and 4 bases separated the two germline ends. The germline V gene has CDR1 LGHDT and CDR2 YNNKEL (reference sequence).

This clonotype was detected many times. The chain uses TRBV7-3 and TRBJ2-5, with a tentative D call TRBD2 (6 bases). The V end lost 2 bases, the J end lost 5 bases, and 12 bases lay between the germline ends. Germline CDR1 and CDR2: SGHTA and FQGTGA. The CDR3 totals 14 residues. The CDR3 reads CASSLGGPPETQYF. In nucleotides, the CDR3 is TGTGCCAGCAGCTTAGGAGGGCCCCCGGAGACCCAGTACTTC. The whole variable domain, remainder taken from reference TRBV7-3 and TRBJ2-5, is GAGVSQTPSNKVTEKGKYVELRCDPISGHTALYWYRQSLGQGPEFLIYFQGTGAADDSGLPNDRFFAVRPEGSVSTLKIQRTERGDSAVYLCASSLGGPPETQYFGPGTRLLVL.

The V and J genes are TRBV7-6 and TRBJ1-4, with TRBD1 as a possible D gene (6 bases). V was cut by 0 bases and J by 0 bases, with 14 bases left in between. Germline-derived CDR1 and CDR2 are SGHVS and FNYEAQ. The CDR3 extends over 18 amino acids. The DNA of the CDR3 is TGTGCCAGCAGCTTAGCAGACAGGAGGGGAGCAACTAATGAAAAACTGTTTTTT. The encoded protein is CASSLADRRGATNEKLFF.

This clonotype was observed a handful of times. This chain connects TRBV15 to TRBJ2-2; a possible D gene is TRBD1 (5 bases). The germline V gene encodes CDR1 LNHNV and CDR2 YYDKDF (reference sequence). This CDR3 comprises 12 residues. V was pared by 5 bases and J by 7 bases, with 8 bases between. The CDR3 loop is CATSRQNGELFF. Written as DNA, the CDR3 is TGTGCCACCAGCCGACAGAACGGGGAGCTGTTTTTT.

This clonotype occurred many times. The rearrangement links TRBV12-3 or TRBV12-4 to TRBJ1-1; 8 positions match TRBD1. V shed 5 bases, J shed 6 bases, and the junction held 8 bases outside the gene matches. This CDR3 is built from 14 residues. DNA for the CDR3: TGTGCCAGCAGTGTTAGACAGGGGACGTCTGAAGCTTTCTTT. Translating gives CASSVRQGTSEAFF.

For this clonotype: A much larger clone lies one base from this, so it may be a read error. The V gene is TRBV28, the J gene TRBJ2-7, with 7 nucleotides matching TRBD2. The CDR3 spans 15 residues. Germline CDR1 is MDHEN and CDR2 is SYDVKM. The DNA for the CDR3 is TGTGCCAGCAGTTTGGCAGCGGGACTTATCCACGAGCAGTGCTTC. This encodes CASSLAAGLIHEQCF.

This clonotype was seen only a few times. The chain is built from TRBV20-1 and TRBJ2-1, with 10 bases aligning to TRBD2. Per germline, CDR1 DFQATT and CDR2 SNEGSKA (reference sequence). V shed 6 bases and J 5 bases; nucleotides not matched to a gene: 10. This CDR3 comprises 15 residues. CDR3 DNA sequence: TGCAGTGCCCTAAGACTAGCGGGTGTTGACAATGAGCAGTTCTTC. Protein product: CSALRLAGVDNEQFF.